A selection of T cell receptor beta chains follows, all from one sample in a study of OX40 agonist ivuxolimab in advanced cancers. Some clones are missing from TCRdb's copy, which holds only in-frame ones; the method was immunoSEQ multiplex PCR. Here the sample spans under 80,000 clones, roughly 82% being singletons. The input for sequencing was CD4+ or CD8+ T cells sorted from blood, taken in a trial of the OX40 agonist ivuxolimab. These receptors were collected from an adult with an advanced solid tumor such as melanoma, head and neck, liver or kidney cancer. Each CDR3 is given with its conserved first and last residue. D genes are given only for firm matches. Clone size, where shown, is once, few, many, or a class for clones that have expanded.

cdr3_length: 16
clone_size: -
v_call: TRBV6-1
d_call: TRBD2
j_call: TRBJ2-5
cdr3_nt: TGTGCCAGCAGTGGGGGAGCGGGAGGGCCGGTTGGGACCCAGTACTTC
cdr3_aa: CASSGGAGGPVGTQYF

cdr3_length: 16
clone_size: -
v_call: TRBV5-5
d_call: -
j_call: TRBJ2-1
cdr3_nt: TGTGCCAGCAGCCTAGCGTGGAGCGTCTCCTACAATGAGCAGTTCTTC
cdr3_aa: CASSLAWSVSYNEQFF

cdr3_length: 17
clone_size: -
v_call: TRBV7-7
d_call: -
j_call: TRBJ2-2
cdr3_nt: TGTGCCAGCAGCTTCACCAGCCCAGGGTCGGGGACCGGGGAGCTGTTTTTT
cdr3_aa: CASSFTSPGSGTGELFF

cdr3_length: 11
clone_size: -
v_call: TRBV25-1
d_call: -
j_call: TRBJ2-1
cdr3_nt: TGTGCCAGCAAACGGAACAATGAGCAGTTCTTC
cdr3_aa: CASKRNNEQFF

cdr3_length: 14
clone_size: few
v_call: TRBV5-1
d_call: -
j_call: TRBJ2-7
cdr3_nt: TGCGCCAGCAGCTTGTTAGTAAAGGGCCTCGAGCAGTACTTC
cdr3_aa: CASSLLVKGLEQYF

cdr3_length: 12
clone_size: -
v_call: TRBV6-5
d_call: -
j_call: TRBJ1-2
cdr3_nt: TGTGCCAGCAGTCGGGTCGCAGAAGGCTACACCTTC
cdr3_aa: CASSRVAEGYTF

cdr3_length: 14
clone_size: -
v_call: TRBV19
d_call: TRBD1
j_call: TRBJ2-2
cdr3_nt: TGTGCCAGTAAAAAGGGGGCTAACACCGGGGAGCTGTTTTTT
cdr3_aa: CASKKGANTGELFF

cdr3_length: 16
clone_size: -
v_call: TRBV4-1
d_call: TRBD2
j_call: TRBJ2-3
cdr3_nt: TGCGCCAGCAGCCAAGATTCTAGCGGAGGAGGAGATACGCAGTATTTT
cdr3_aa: CASSQDSSGGGDTQYF

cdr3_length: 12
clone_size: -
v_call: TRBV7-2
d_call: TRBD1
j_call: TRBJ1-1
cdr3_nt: TGTGCCAGCAGCTTCGGGACAGGGAGGGCTTTCTTT
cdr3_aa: CASSFGTGRAFF

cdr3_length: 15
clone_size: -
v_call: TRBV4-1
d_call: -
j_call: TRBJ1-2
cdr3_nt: TGCGCCAGCAGCCAGTTTTCCGGGACCAGAGATGGCTACACCTTC
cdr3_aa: CASSQFSGTRDGYTF

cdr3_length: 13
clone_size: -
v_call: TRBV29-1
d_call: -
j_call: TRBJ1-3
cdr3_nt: TGCAGCGTAACCCAGGTATCTGGAAACACCATATATTTT
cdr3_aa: CSVTQVSGNTIYF